This T cell receptor beta chain was retrieved from a study of regulatory T cells in long-lasting Graves disease. Points from the study as a whole: When disease was persistent, TRBV28, TRBJ1-2 and TRBJ2-5 were the favored segments. Fewer public clonotypes were shared by new patients (around 970) than by persistent patients (approximately 2,700). Lower TCR diversity was seen in persistent Graves' patients than in newly diagnosed ones.

For TCR beta, libraries came from iRepertoire HTBI primers and Arm-PCR of CDR3 regions. TCRdb re-analysed the multiplex PCR reads in MiXCR, keeping a single row per CDR3 protein. Of roughly 380,000 distinct CDR3 sequences listed, about 16% are singletons. Time point meaning: newly diagnosed GD, antithyroid drugs for less than 3 months. PBMC RNA served as the TCR library source. Nine milliliters of peripheral blood were taken and placed in EDTA tubes. This clonotype showed up just a few times. Antigen: not known. Germline V gene data show CDR1 as LGHDT and CDR2 as YNNKEL (reference sequence). Trimming took off 0 bases at V and 9 bases at J, with 12 bases between the two ends. The CDR3 is 15 amino acids.

The sample in question was peripheral blood mononuclear cells (PBMCs), obtained at new diagnosis, from a patient treated with antithyroid drugs. This sequence joins TRBV3-1 and TRBJ1-6; no firm D call. This TCR came from a female donor with Graves disease. The CDR3 sequence is CASSQEAITRSPLHF. Here the CDR3 DNA reads TGTGCCAGCAGCCAAGAAGCTATCACTCGTTCACCCCTCCACTTT.